Reported below is one TCR beta chain. Antigen: not known. The germline V gene has CDR1 LGHNT and CDR2 FRNRAP. V was clipped by 8 bases and J by 4 bases; unmatched bases: 10. The CDR3 extends over 14 amino acids. TCR beta sequences were obtained from blood CD8+ and CD4+ T cells. While CD8+ and CD4+ T cells were isolated negatively, TEMRA cells were enriched by FACS. This sample stems from a study of CD8 T cells in Susac syndrome. General study results and limits: It was acknowledged in the study that its TCR sequencing and HLA analysis involved a relatively small number of individuals.

Reverse transcription of roughly 0.45 to 1 ug RNA used random hexamers. By means of immunoSEQ multiplex PCR, TCR beta CDR3 spanning 54 Vbeta and 13 Jbeta underwent amplification. Via MiXCR, TCRdb re-called the immunoSEQ multiplex PCR reads, giving one row per CDR3 protein. The sample has 100,000 to 150,000 distinct CDR3 sequences, 93% seen once. The gene calls are TRBV12-5 and TRBJ2-5; TRBD2 matches 7 bases. The TCR originated in a human donor with multiple sclerosis. Sequenced input: CD8+ T cells from PBMCs. The CDR3 loop reads CASLAGGLGETQYF. In DNA form, the CDR3 reads TGTGCTAGTTTAGCCGGGGGGTTAGGAGAGACCCAGTACTTC.